The clone carrying this T cell receptor beta chain was detected a few times. Its specificity is unknown. The CDR3 runs 16 residues. V shed 1 base, J shed 5 bases, and the junction held 5 bases outside the gene matches. Germline lookup yields CDR1 SGHVS and CDR2 FNYEAQ. Each CDR3 protein is one row after TCRdb ran MiXCR on the 5' RACE reads. The repertoire consists of roughly 350,000 distinct CDR3 sequences, with around 30% occurring once and the leading ten covering around an eighth. The data stem from a study of T-cell memory formation after mild COVID-19. Overall study: Among the donors, TCR clusters were largely specific to each donor. The study's findings and limits: Specificity for SARS-CoV-2 was not confirmed among the second-wave clones peaking on day 37.

Sequencing input: PBMCs or a T cell subset sorted from them (not recorded which). The chain recombines TRBV7-6 with TRBJ2-5; 12 bases are shared with TRBD2. This TCR came from an adult woman who had mild COVID-19 (a few samples of this study predate the infection). Cell type and time point are not known. Written as DNA, the CDR3 is TGTGCCAGCAGCTTAGGCCTAGCGGGGGGGCATGAGACCCAGTACTTC. It specifies CASSLGLAGGHETQYF.